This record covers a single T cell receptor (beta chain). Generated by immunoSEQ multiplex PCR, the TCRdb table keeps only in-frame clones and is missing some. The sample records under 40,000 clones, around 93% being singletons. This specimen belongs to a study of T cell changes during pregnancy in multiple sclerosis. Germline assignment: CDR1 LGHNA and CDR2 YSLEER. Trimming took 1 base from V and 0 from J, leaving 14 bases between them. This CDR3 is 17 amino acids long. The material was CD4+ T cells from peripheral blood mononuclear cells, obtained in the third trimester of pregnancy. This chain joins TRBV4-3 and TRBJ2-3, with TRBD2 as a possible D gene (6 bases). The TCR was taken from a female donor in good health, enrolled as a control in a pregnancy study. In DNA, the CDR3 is TGCGCCAGCAGCCAAGGGAATGCGGGGCCTAGCACAGATACGCAGTATTTT. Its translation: CASSQGNAGPSTDTQYF.